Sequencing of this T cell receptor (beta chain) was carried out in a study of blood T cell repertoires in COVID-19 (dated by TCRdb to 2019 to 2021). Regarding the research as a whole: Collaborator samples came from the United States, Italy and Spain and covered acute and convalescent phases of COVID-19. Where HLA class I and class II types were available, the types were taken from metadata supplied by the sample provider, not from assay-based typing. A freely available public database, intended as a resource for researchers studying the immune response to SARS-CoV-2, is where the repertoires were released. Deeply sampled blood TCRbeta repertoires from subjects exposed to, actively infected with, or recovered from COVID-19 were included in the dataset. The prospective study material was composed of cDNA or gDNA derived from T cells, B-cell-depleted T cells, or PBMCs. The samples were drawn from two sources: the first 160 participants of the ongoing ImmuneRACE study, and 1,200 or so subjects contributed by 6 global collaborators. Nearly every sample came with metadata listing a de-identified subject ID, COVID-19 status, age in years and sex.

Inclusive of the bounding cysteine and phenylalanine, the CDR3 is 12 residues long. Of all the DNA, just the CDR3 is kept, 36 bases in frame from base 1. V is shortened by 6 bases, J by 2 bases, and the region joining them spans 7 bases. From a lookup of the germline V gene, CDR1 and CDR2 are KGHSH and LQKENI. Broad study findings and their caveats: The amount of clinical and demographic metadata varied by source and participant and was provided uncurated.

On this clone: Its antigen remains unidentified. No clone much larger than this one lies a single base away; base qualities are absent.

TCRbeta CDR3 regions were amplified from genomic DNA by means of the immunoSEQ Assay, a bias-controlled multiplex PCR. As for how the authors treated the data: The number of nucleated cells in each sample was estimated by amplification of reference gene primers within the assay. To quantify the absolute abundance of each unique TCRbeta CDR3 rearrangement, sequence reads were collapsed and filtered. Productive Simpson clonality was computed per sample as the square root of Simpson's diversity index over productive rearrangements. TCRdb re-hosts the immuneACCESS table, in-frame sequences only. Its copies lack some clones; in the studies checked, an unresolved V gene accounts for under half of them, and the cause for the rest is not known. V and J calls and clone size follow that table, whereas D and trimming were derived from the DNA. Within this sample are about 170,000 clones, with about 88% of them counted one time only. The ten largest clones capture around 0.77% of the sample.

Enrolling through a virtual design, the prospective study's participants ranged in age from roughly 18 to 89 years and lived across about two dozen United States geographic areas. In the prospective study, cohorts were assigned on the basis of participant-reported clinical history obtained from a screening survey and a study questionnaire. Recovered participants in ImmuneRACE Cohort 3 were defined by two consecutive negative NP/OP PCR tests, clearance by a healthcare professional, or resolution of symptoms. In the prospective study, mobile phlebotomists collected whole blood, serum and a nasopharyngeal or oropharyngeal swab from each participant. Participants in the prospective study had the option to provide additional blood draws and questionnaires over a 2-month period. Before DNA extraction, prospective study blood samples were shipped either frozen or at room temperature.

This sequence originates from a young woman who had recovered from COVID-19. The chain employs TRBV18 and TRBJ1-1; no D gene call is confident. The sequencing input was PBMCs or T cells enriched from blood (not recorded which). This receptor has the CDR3 CASSGRNTEAFF. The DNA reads TGTGCCAGCTCTGGCAGAAACACTGAAGCTTTCTTT.